The following is a T cell receptor (beta chain) sequence with its context. This clone appeared a few times. Its specific antigen is unknown. Within one base of it there is no much larger clone, and no base qualities were kept. This sample stems from a study of beta chain features in type 1 diabetes (dated 2018 in TCRdb). Regarding the complete study: Mean age, gender distribution, total cell number and subset yield were not different between patients and healthy donors. In the study, recently diagnosed type 1 diabetes patients and matched healthy donors were compared on the TCRB repertoires of their sorted circulating CD4+ T cell subsets. A total of over 90,000,000 sorted cells were examined across all samples, and a strong correlation was observed between cell number per subset and RNA yield. Whereas all 30 or so donors provided naive and central memory subsets, regulatory and stem cell-like memory subsets were isolated from just 8 patients and roughly eight healthy donors.

Trimming accounts for 4 bases at V and 9 bases at J, while the number of junction bases matched to no gene is 10. Per the germline V gene, SGHDN is the CDR1 and FVKESK is the CDR2. The CDR3 goes from the cysteine to the phenylalanine over 14 residues. This entry keeps only the CDR3 DNA: 42 bases, framed from base 1. Each donor gave one peripheral blood draw, averaging approximately 0.12 L, which was collected into heparinised tubes. A BD FACSAria II was used to sort naive, central memory, regulatory and stem cell-like memory CD4+ T cells with a panel that included CD45RO, CCR7, CD25, CD127, CD95 and CD27. Purity was above 95% for every sorted population. Right away, PBMCs were isolated by Lymphoprep density gradient centrifugation and were stained directly, with no culture step. So that batch effects would be minimized, each experiment stained and sorted samples in pairs, pairing one healthy donor with one patient.

All of the isolated RNA was reverse transcribed with the High Capacity cDNA Reverse Transcription Kit, so expressed TCRB transcripts were sequenced. Deep immunoSEQ sequencing was performed on naive, central memory and regulatory T cell samples, with an average of around 3.5 million total reads per sample. Sorted cells were lysed in RLT buffer, and RNA was extracted using DNase-treated RNeasy Micro or Mini kits according to cell number. To prevent cross-contamination, every cell subset was processed on its own, while patient and healthy donor samples were processed together. Using the immunoSEQ multiplex PCR, TCRB sequences were amplified from cDNA into 87-bp fragments spanning the CDR3 region. The amplicons were sequenced using the Illumina HiSeq platform. In the original analysis: PCR bias was corrected computationally using synthetic template baselines, and reads within Hamming distance 2 were collapsed, with unmergeable singletons discarded. Reads were aligned against IMGT so that V, D and J genes, CDR3 length and insertions or deletions at six rearrangement sites could be assigned. Within each subset, clonotype counts were normalized to sorted cell number, after which true diversity and Gini coefficients were computed with the tcR R package. The overlap coefficient, calculated on TCRB nucleotide sequences, was used to quantify repertoire sharing. What TCRdb holds here is the immuneACCESS table cut down to in-frame rearrangements. Part of the clones is not present; checked against another copy, under half of the missing clones reflect an unresolved V gene, and the others are unexplained. The DNA gave D and trimming, while V, J and clone size come from that table. The sample records almost 350,000 clones, about a tenth of which are singletons. The top ten clones comprise over 0.95% of the sample.

What the authors observed across the whole study: Only small numbers of individuals were included in the HLA sub-analyses, which left unresolved whether HLA type had any influence on TCRB rearrangement. PCR may preferentially amplify shorter templates, but because patient and control samples were amplified and corrected together, any resulting skew would affect both groups equally. Because cDNA was sequenced instead of genomic DNA, activated cells with high expression could be over-represented, although the groups did not differ in activation or CD3 levels. Naive, central memory and regulatory TCRB repertoires appeared more similar among patients than among healthy donors. At VDJ recombination sites, patients with type 1 diabetes made fewer insertions and deleted more nucleotides, a pattern implying thymic rearrangement abnormalities. In all four CD4+ subsets, TCRB CDR3 length was moderately but significantly shorter in type 1 diabetes patients.

The sample was central memory CD4+ T cells from blood. This receptor was identified in a man aged 30 to 39 with type 1 diabetes. The V and J segments used are TRBV14 and TRBJ2-3; 7 middle bases align to TRBD1. The nucleotide sequence reads TGTGCCAGCAGCCCGGGACAGCCGAGAGTAACGCAGTATTTT. This yields the protein CASSPGQPRVTQYF.